This T cell receptor (beta chain) derives from a study of blood T cell repertoires in COVID-19. On the study more broadly: Acute and convalescent COVID-19 samples came from the United States, Italy and Spain.

Profiled with immunoSEQ multiplex PCR; TCRdb holds only in-frame clones, not every one. The top ten hold 0.7% of the sample, which has approximately 480,000 clones, about nine tenths seen once. The source of this sequence is a woman aged 18-29 years who had recovered from COVID-19. The specimen was PBMCs or T cells enriched from blood (not recorded which).

CDR3 nucleotide sequence: TGTGCCTGGAGCCCAGACAGGGGTGGCTACACCTTC. It translates to CAWSPDRGGYTF. The chain is built from TRBV30 and TRBJ1-2, with TRBD1 matching 8 bases. The CDR3 runs 12 residues. Germline CDR1 GTSNPN, CDR2 SVGIG (reference sequence). The V gene end was trimmed by 3 bases and the J gene end by 7 bases; junction bases not matched to a gene: 4.